These 11 T cell receptor beta chains share one sample of origin, sequenced in a study of blood T cell repertoires in COVID-19. The data were produced by immunoSEQ multiplex PCR, yet TCRdb's version contains in-frame clones alone and is incomplete. The table records about 120,000 clones, nearly 70% of them present only once. Source material: peripheral blood. The receptors were sampled from an older woman with acute or convalescent COVID-19.

The CDR3 sequence is CASSTGGPTYEQYF. DNA for the CDR3: TGCGCCAGCAGCACAGGGGGCCCGACCTACGAGCAGTACTTC. The chain carries TRBV5-1 and TRBJ2-7; 9 nucleotides match TRBD1. Germline assignment: CDR1 SGHRS and CDR2 YFSETQ. V dropped 4 bases and J dropped 2; count of bases not matched to a gene: 4. The CDR3 consists of 14 residues.

The chain has TRBV6-2 or TRBV6-3 and TRBJ1-2, with D possibly matching TRBD1 (6 bases). Germline CDR1 reads MNHEY; CDR2 reads SVGEGT. The CDR3 is made up of 14 amino acids. V was clipped by 5 bases and J by 8 bases, with 18 bases between them. CDR3 sequence (DNA): TGTGCCAGCAGTCACGAGACAGGACCGTCGGGCTACACCTTC. This translates into CASSHETGPSGYTF.

V and J are TRBV7-9 and TRBJ1-5; 12 positions agree with TRBD1. J gave up 6 bases and V 4 bases, and 10 bases lay outside the gene matches. Germline-derived CDR1 and CDR2 are SEHNR and FQNEAQ (reference sequence). This CDR3 comprises 17 residues. CDR3 DNA: TGTGCCAGCAGCTCCAGCTGGGACAGGGGGCTAGTTCAGCCCCAGCATTTT. Translating gives CASSSSWDRGLVQPQHF.

CDR3 nucleotides: TGTGCCAGCAGCTTGAACCAGGGCGGTGAAAAACTGTTTTTT. It encodes CASSLNQGGEKLFF. The chain couples TRBV5-6 to TRBJ1-4; possible D gene TRBD1, 5 bases. Germline V gene lookup returns CDR1 SGHDT and CDR2 YYEEEE. CDR3 size: 14 residues. V was cut by 1 base and J by 7 bases, with 11 bases left in between.

This clone was detected once. The genes are TRBV28 and TRBJ2-3; D gene unclear. The CDR3 is 17 amino acids. Per germline, CDR1 MDHEN and CDR2 SYDVKM. The V and J ends lost 3 bases and 2 bases respectively, with 18 bases between them. CDR3 amino acids: CASSFPSGPSYTDTQYF. CDR3 nucleotide sequence: TGTGCCAGCAGTTTTCCATCGGGTCCCAGTTACACAGATACGCAGTATTTT.

This clone was found many times. The chain uses TRBV6-6 and TRBJ1-2; 10 nucleotides agree with TRBD1. Germline loops: CDR1 MNHNY, CDR2 SVGAGI (reference sequence). J lost 8 bases, V lost 11 bases, and 8 bases had no gene match. The CDR3 spans 12 residues. This chain's CDR3 is CAGRQGAEGYTF. CDR3 sequence (DNA): TGTGCCGGGCGACAGGGGGCCGAGGGCTACACCTTC.

Here the CDR3 reads CATSDRTGGTSGSQKGNEQFF. CDR3 nucleotides: TGTGCCACCAGTGATCGGACAGGGGGGACTAGCGGGAGTCAAAAGGGCAATGAGCAGTTCTTC. The chain recombines TRBV24-1 with TRBJ2-1, with 14 bases fitting TRBD2. J lost 6 bases, V lost 3 bases, and 18 bases had no gene match. CDR1 is KGHDR and CDR2 is SFDVKD in the germline V gene. CDR3 length: 21 amino acids.

This clone was seen only once. The chain joins TRBV5-4 to TRBJ2-7; 7 positions match TRBD1. The CDR3 runs to 14 residues. The germline V gene has CDR1 SGHNT and CDR2 YYREEE (reference sequence). J was trimmed by 3 bases and V by 3 bases; bases with no gene match: 6. In DNA, the CDR3 is TGTGCCAGCAGCTCACAGGGGATTGGCTACGAGCAGTACTTC. This gives the protein CASSSQGIGYEQYF.

This clone was seen a handful of times. Germline and junction disagree at one end, which may indicate a read error. The chain combines TRBV6-5 with TRBJ1-5, with a possible D match to TRBD1 (6 bases). The germline gives CDR1 MNHEY, CDR2 SVGAGI. This CDR3 region has 15 residues. CDR3: CASRVSTGPSSPQHF. The CDR3 region has the DNA TGCGCCTCCAGGGTCAGCACAGGGCCCTCTTCGCCCCAGCATTTT.

The chain has TRBV28 and TRBJ2-5, with 9 bases lining up with TRBD1. The CDR3 is 15 amino acids. The germline V gene encodes CDR1 MDHEN and CDR2 SYDVKM. Trimming took 5 bases from V and 4 from J; bases not matched to a gene: 8. The CDR3 DNA follows: TGTGCCAGCAGTACTAGGAACAGGGGGCGAGAGACCCAGTACTTC. It translates to CASSTRNRGRETQYF.

The chain carries TRBV27 and TRBJ1-3; no clear D gene. The CDR3 spans 13 residues. The V gene's germline CDR1 is MNHEY and CDR2 SMNVEV (reference sequence). With 3 bases removed from V and 4 bases from J, the gap between germline ends came to 7 bases. The CDR3 here is CASSFAIGNTIYF. CDR3 in DNA: TGTGCCAGCAGTTTTGCTATAGGAAACACCATATATTTT.